Shown below are 4 T cell receptor beta chains from a single sample sequenced in a study of blood T cells in healthy people across ages. Then a second PCR, running about 6 to 12 cycles, was carried out with a sample-barcoded 5' primer and a J-beta primer mix. TCRdb reanalysed the 5' RACE reads using MiXCR and keeps one entry per CDR3 protein. Of hundreds of thousands of distinct CDR3 sequences in the sample, roughly 48% were seen once. The specimen sequenced was blood. The receptors here all came from an elderly man in good health.

The J gene is TRBJ1-5, the V gene TRBV7-3, with D possibly TRBD1 on 5 matching bases. The CDR3 totals 16 residues. The germline V gene encodes CDR1 SGHTA and CDR2 FQGTGA. Trimming shortened V by 4 bases and J by 0 bases, and 13 bases separated the two germline ends. This CDR3 reads CASSYRKSRSNQPQHF. The CDR3 coding sequence is TGTGCCAGCAGCTACAGGAAATCCCGTAGCAATCAGCCCCAGCATTTT.

The V gene is TRBV25-1, the J gene TRBJ1-4; no firm D call. Trimming took 2 bases from V and 10 from J, leaving 11 bases between them. The CDR3 is 13 amino acids. Germline V gene lookup returns CDR1 MGHDK and CDR2 SYGVNS. DNA of the CDR3: TGTGCCAGCAGTGAACGGGGAGTGGGAAAACTGTTTTTT. Translation: CASSERGVGKLFF.

The chain couples TRBV20-1 to TRBJ1-1; no clear D. Trimming took 0 bases from V and 4 from J, leaving 6 bases between them. Looked up from germline, CDR1 is DFQATT and CDR2 is SNEGSKA (reference sequence). CDR3 length equals 12 residues. Written as DNA, the CDR3 is TGCAGTGCTAGAGATCAAGTCACTGAAGCTTTCTTT. It specifies CSARDQVTEAFF.

A remark on this clonotype: With a much larger clone just one base away, this may be a read error. The chain has TRBV9 and TRBJ2-5, with D perhaps assigned TRBD1 or TRBD2 (5 bases each). Looked up from germline, CDR1 is SGDLS and CDR2 is YYNGEE. V dropped 4 bases and J dropped 11 bases, with 15 bases sitting between them. CDR3 size: 12 residues. The CDR3 bases are TGTGCCAGCAGCAGGGACGCCACTGAGCAGTACTTC. Translating gives CASSRDATEQYF.